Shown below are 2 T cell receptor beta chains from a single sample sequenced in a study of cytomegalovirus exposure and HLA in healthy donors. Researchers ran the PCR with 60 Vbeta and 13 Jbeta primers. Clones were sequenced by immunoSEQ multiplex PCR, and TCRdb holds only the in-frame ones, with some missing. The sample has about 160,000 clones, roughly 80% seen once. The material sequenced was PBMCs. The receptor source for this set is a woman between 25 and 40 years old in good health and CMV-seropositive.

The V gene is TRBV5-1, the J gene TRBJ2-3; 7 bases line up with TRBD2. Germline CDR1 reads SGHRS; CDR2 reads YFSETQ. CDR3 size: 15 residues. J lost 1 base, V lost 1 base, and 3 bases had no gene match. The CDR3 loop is CASSLPGGGTDTQYF. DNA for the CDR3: TGCGCCAGCAGCTTGCCGGGGGGAGGCACAGATACGCAGTATTTT.

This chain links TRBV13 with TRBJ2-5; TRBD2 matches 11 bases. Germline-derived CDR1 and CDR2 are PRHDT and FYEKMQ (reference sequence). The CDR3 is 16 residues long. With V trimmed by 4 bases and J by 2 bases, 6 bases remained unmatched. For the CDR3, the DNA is TGTGCCAGCAGCTCCCGACTAGCGGGGACTCAAGAGACCCAGTACTTC. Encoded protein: CASSSRLAGTQETQYF.